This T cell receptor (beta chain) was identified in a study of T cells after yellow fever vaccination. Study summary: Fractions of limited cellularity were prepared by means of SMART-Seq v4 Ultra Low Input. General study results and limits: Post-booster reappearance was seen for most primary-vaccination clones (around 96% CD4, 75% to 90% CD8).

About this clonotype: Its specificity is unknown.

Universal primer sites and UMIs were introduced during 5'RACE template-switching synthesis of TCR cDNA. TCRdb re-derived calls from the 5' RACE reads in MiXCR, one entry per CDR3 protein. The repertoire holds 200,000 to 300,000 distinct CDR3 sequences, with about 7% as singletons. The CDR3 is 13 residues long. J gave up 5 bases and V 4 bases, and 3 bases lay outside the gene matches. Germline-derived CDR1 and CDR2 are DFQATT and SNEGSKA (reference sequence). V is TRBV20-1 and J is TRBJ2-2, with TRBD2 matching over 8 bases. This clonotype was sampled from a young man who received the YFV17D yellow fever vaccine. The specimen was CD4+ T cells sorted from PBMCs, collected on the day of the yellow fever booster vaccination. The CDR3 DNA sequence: TGCAGTGCTACCGGACTAGCTACCGGGGAGCTGTTTTTT. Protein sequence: CSATGLATGELFF.